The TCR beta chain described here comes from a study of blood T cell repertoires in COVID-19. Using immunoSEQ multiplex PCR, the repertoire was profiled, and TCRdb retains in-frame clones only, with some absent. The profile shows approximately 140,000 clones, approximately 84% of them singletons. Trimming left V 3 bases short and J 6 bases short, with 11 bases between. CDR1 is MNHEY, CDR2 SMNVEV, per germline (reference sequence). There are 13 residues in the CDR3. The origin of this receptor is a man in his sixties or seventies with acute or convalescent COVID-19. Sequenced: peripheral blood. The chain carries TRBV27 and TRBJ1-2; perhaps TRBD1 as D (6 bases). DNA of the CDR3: TGTGCCAGCAGTTTGGACAGAGAGCATGGCTACACCTTC. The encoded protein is CASSLDREHGYTF.